This TCR beta chain originates from a study of spatial heterogeneity in lung cancer. Study-wide context: Consistently, beta-chain sequences turned up in larger numbers than alpha-chain sequences did. There were, on average, more than 9.5 raw-read appearances for each unique TCR and UMI combination.

Each TCR cDNA molecule bore a unique molecular identifier. TCRdb reanalysed the 5' RACE reads using MiXCR and keeps one entry per CDR3 protein. This sample has around 4,000 distinct CDR3 sequences; roughly a fifth occur once, and the top ten carry more than 20%. The CDR3 is made up of 16 amino acids. CDR1 is MNHEY and CDR2 is SVGEGT in the germline V gene. The trim removed 4 bases at V and 5 bases at J, leaving 11 bases unmatched. Specified time point: sample taken at primary tumor resection. Whole RNA obtained from tumor, nontumor lung or frozen PBMC underwent sequencing without sorting. 72 TRACERx patients with early, untreated non-small cell lung cancer donated samples.

The chain couples TRBV6-2 or TRBV6-3 to TRBJ1-5; 7 nucleotides match TRBD1. This clonotype originated in a female donor with early-stage non-small cell lung cancer. The sequencing here drew on normal lung tissue next to the tumor, taken at surgery. The CDR3 sequence: CASSWQPGQPYQPQHF. DNA for the CDR3: TGTGCCAGCAGTTGGCAACCGGGACAGCCTTATCAGCCCCAGCATTTT.